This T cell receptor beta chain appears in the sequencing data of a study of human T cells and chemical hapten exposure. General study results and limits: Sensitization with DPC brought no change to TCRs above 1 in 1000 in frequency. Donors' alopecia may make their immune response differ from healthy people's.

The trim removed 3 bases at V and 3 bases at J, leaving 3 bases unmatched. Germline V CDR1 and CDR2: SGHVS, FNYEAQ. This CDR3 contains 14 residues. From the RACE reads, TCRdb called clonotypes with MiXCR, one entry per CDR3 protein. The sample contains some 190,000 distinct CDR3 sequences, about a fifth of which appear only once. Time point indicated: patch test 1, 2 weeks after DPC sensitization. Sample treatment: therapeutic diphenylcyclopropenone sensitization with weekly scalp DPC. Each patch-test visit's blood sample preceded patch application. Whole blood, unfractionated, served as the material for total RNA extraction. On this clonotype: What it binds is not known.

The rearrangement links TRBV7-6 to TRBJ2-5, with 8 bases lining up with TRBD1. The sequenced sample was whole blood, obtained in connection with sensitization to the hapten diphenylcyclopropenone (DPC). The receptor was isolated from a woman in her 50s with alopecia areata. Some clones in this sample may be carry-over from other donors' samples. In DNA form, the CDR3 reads TGTGCCAGCAGCTTTGGGACAGGAGAAGAGACCCAGTACTTC. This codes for CASSFGTGEETQYF.